This TCR beta chain was found in a study of OX40 agonist ivuxolimab in advanced cancers. Overall study context: Dosing consisted of intravenous ivuxolimab at 0.01 to 10 mg/kg every 2 weeks. Aged roughly 20 to 79 with a mean of about 63 years, they were 75% to 85% male. Whole-study findings and limits: Expanded peripheral T cell antigen specificity was not determined.

In its sample, this clone was seen a few times. The antigen is undetermined. Germline V lookup: CDR1 SGHDN, CDR2 FVKESK. Deletions cut 3 bases from V and 0 bases from J, with 6 bases between. This CDR3 is 14 amino acids long. TCRdb's copy holds only in-frame clones and misses some; the assay was immunoSEQ multiplex PCR. Of roughly 60,000 clones listed, roughly 80% are singletons. The source was CD4+ or CD8+ T cells sorted from blood, collected in a trial of the OX40 agonist ivuxolimab. The sequence was collected from an adult with an advanced solid tumor such as melanoma, head and neck, liver or kidney cancer. The V and J genes are TRBV14 and TRBJ1-3, with D hard to call. CDR3 in amino acids: CASSQQNSGNTIYF. The CDR3 coding sequence is TGTGCCAGCAGCCAGCAGAACTCTGGAAACACCATATATTTT.